This TCR beta chain was recovered during a study of T cell responses to AZD1222 COVID-19 vaccine. Study findings and constraints: Close to half of spike-specific TCRs reportedly recognize unmutated variant regions.

Pooled in the analysis were second doses at about 4 or about 12 weeks. The method was immunoSEQ multiplex PCR; TCRdb's version includes in-frame clones alone and lacks a portion of them. The sample holds 100,000 to 150,000 clones, around 90% seen once. About this clone itself: Its specificity is unknown.

V lost 6 bases and J lost 4; bases outside the gene matches: 12. In germline, CDR1 is MNHEY, CDR2 SMNVEV (reference sequence). The CDR3 runs to 16 residues. This rearrangement joins TRBV27 to TRBJ2-1; TRBD2 agrees at 7 bases. The sequences come from peripheral blood, collected 28 days after the second AZD1222 dose. The source of this sequence is an adult who received the AZD1222 COVID-19 vaccine. CDR3: CASRIATGTTYNEQFF. The CDR3 DNA reads TGTGCCAGCAGAATCGCTACCGGGACTACGTACAATGAGCAGTTCTTC.